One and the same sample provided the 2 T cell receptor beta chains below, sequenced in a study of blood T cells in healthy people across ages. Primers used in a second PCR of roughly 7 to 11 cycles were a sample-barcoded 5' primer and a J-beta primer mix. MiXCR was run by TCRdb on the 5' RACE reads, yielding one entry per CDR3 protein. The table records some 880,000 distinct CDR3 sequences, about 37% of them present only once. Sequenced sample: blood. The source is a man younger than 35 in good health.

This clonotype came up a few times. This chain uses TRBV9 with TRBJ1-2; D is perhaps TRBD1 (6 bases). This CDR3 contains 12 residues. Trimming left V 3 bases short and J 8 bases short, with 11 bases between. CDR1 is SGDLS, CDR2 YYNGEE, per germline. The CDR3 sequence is CASSAQGLGYTF. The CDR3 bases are TGTGCCAGCAGCGCACAGGGATTGGGCTACACCTTC.

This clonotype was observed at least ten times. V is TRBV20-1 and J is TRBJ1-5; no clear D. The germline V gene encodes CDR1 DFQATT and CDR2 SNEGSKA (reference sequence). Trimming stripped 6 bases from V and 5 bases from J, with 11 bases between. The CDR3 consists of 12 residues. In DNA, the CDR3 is TGCAGTGCGTATGGTTCGGATCAGCCCCAGCATTTT. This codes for CSAYGSDQPQHF.